This T cell receptor beta chain originates from a study of cytomegalovirus exposure and HLA in healthy donors. The PCR ran on 60 Vbeta and 13 Jbeta primers. Clones were sequenced by immunoSEQ multiplex PCR, and TCRdb holds only the in-frame ones, with some missing. The sample holds some 130,000 clones; around three quarters are singletons and the top ten take over 2.5%. Losses at the gene ends were 4 bases for V and 6 bases for J; bases not matched to a gene: 13. There are 17 residues in the CDR3. In germline, CDR1 is LGHNA, CDR2 YSLEER. On this clone itself: Antigen unknown.

Study-wide findings and caveats: Generally TCR sequences proved uncommon, though certain public TCRs appeared in numerous donors.

The chain has TRBV4-3 and TRBJ2-3; 10 positions match TRBD1. Material: PBMCs. The clonotype originates from a male donor in good health and CMV-seronegative. In nucleotides, the CDR3 is TGCGCCAGCAGCCCATCAGACAGGGGGCGCGATTACGATACGCAGTATTTT. Amino acid sequence: CASSPSDRGRDYDTQYF.